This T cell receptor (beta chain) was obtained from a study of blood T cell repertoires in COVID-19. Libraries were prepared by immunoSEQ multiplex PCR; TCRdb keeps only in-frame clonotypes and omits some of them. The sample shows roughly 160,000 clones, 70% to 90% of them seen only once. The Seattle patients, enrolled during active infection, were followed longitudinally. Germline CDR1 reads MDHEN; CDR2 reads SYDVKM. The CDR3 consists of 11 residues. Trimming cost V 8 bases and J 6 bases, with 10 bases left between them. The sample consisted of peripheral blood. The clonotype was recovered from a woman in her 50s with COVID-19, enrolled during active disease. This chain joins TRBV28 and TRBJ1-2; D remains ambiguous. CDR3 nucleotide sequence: TGTGCCAGCCGGAGGGTAGATGGCTACACCTTC. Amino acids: CASRRVDGYTF.